What follows are 13 T cell receptor beta chains derived from one specimen sequenced in a study of T cells expressing NK-cell markers. From its re-call of the 5' RACE reads, TCRdb lists each CDR3 protein once, without DNA. In total, the table holds 300,000 to 500,000 distinct CDR3 sequences. The source material was blood T cells: a sorted CD56 or NKG2C T cell subset, CD4+ or CD8+ T cells, or bulk PBMC T cells (not recorded which). These receptors all stem from a woman aged 45-60 years in good health.

V usage is TRBV4-2 and J usage is TRBJ1-2; TCRdb's D gene call, TRBD1, goes unchecked for lack of DNA. CDR1 and CDR2 from the germline V gene are LGHNA and YNFKEQ. This CDR3 is 16 amino acids long. The CDR3 sequence is CASSQDTTGGNYGYTF.

The J gene is TRBJ2-3, the V gene TRBV7-6; there is no DNA to check the TCRdb D call of TRBD2. The V gene's germline CDR1 is SGHVS and CDR2 FNYEAQ. The CDR3 spans 16 residues. This CDR3 is CASSRTTSGDTDTQYF.

The chain links TRBV12-3 or TRBV12-4 to TRBJ2-3. The CDR3 sequence is 14 residues long. The CDR3: CASTLRGYTDTQYF.

The V gene is TRBV10-3, the J gene TRBJ2-3. Germline V gives CDR1 ENHRY, CDR2 SYGVKD. The CDR3 loop spans 15 amino acids. The CDR3 is CAISDQPDNTDTQYF.

The chain combines TRBV4-1 with TRBJ2-3; TCRdb proposes TRBD1, but this gene call is untestable without DNA. CDR3 length: 18 residues. Looked up from germline, CDR1 is MGHRA and CDR2 is YSYEKL. The CDR3 sequence: CASSQEFLGGTRTDTQYF.

V and J are TRBV5-1 and TRBJ1-2; TCRdb names TRBD1, which stays unverified in the absence of DNA. This CDR3 comprises 12 residues. CDR1 and CDR2 from the germline V gene are SGHRS and YFSETQ. The CDR3 loop reads CASSLSGEGYTF. The complete variable domain, with remaining parts taken from reference TRBV5-1 and TRBJ1-2, reads KAGVTQTPRYLIKTRGQQVTLSCSPISGHRSVSWYQQTPGQGLQFLFEYFSETQRNKGNFPGRFSGRQFSNSRSEMNVSTLELGDSALYLCASSLSGEGYTFGSGTRLTVV.

This chain links TRBV4-1 with TRBJ2-5; the D call of TRBD1 rests on TCRdb alone, since no DNA is present to check it. CDR3 length equals 16 residues. Looked up from germline, CDR1 is MGHRA and CDR2 is YSYEKL. The CDR3 sequence is CASSQAQSLAGETQYF.

The chain combines TRBV27 with TRBJ2-1. Germline assignment: CDR1 MNHEY and CDR2 SMNVEV (reference sequence). This CDR3 comprises 17 residues. The CDR3 loop reads CASSLAEQGRSYNEQFF.

The chain couples TRBV11-3 to TRBJ2-1; checking the TCRdb D call of TRBD2 is not possible without DNA. The CDR3 contains 17 residues. The germline CDR1 and CDR2 sequences are SGHNT and YENEEA. CDR3 protein: CASSSYSGRRAYNEQFF.

The chain has TRBV5-1 and TRBJ1-1; TCRdb names TRBD1, which stays unverified in the absence of DNA. The germline V gene has CDR1 SGHRS and CDR2 YFSETQ. The CDR3 totals 15 residues. CDR3 amino acids: CASSGRFGTGGEAFF.

The V gene is TRBV5-1, the J gene TRBJ2-2; TCRdb outputs TRBD1, but without DNA this stays unchecked. CDR1 is SGHRS, CDR2 YFSETQ, per germline. The CDR3 has 14 residues. This CDR3 reads CASSLGQTWRELFF.

The gene calls are TRBV15 and TRBJ2-1; TCRdb gives TRBD2 as the D gene, but with no DNA this cannot be confirmed. CDR3 length: 13 amino acids. CDR1 and CDR2 from the germline V gene are LNHNV and YYDKDF (reference sequence). The CDR3 here is CATSRDTGGEQFF.

V and J are TRBV12-3 or TRBV12-4 and TRBJ1-1; TCRdb's D call, TRBD1, is unchecked because there is no DNA. CDR3 length: 15 amino acids. This chain's CDR3 is CASSPGTGLNTEAFF.